A single sample is the source of the 9 T cell receptor beta chains below, sequenced in a study of cytomegalovirus exposure and HLA in healthy donors. Using immunoSEQ multiplex PCR, the repertoire was profiled, and TCRdb retains in-frame clones only, with some absent. The table has about 120,000 clones, 85% seen once. Material for sequencing was PBMCs. The receptor source for this set is a young woman in good health and CMV-seronegative.

The V and J genes are TRBV5-4 and TRBJ1-2, with TRBD1 as a possible D gene (6 bases). The germline gives CDR1 SGHNT, CDR2 YYREEE (reference sequence). Trimming shortened V by 4 bases and J by 3 bases, and 13 bases separated the two germline ends. There are 14 residues in the CDR3. This CDR3 reads CASSAGGGDYGYTF. The CDR3 region has the DNA TGTGCCAGCAGCGCTGGCGGGGGCGACTATGGCTACACCTTC.

CDR3 residues: CAWSVGLAGGQQFF. The CDR3 region has the DNA TGTGCCTGGAGTGTAGGGCTAGCGGGGGGCCAGCAGTTCTTC. This chain links TRBV30 with TRBJ2-1; 11 bases align to TRBD2. CDR1 is GTSNPN, CDR2 SVGIG, per germline (reference sequence). J gave up 11 bases and V 0 bases, and 6 bases lay outside the gene matches. This CDR3 contains 14 residues.

The chain employs TRBV4-1 and TRBJ1-5; 7 bases fit TRBD1. The V and J ends lost 1 base and 3 bases, in that order; junction bases with no gene match: 6. CDR3 size: 16 residues. CDR1 and CDR2 (germline): MGHRA, YSYEKL. The CDR3 DNA is TGCGCCAGCAGCCAAGGTATGGGACAGCTCAATCAGCCCCAGCATTTT. Amino acid sequence: CASSQGMGQLNQPQHF.

The chain employs TRBV7-2 and TRBJ1-2; a weak D match, TRBD1 (5 bases). This CDR3 contains 13 residues. From germline, CDR1 is SGHTA and CDR2 FQGNSA. V was cut by 6 bases and J by 4 bases, with 12 bases left in between. CDR3 loop: CASRPGNAYGYTF. CDR3 DNA: TGTGCCAGCAGACCAGGGAATGCCTATGGCTACACCTTC. The full variable domain, completed using reference TRBV7-2 and TRBJ1-2, is GAGVSQSPSNKVTEKGKDVELRCDPISGHTALYWYRQSLGQGLEFLIYFQGNSAPDKSGLPSDRFSAERTGGSVSTLTIQRTQQEDSAVYLCASRPGNAYGYTFGSGTRLTVV.

The chain couples TRBV7-2 to TRBJ1-5; 9 nucleotides align to TRBD1. In germline, CDR1 is SGHTA, CDR2 FQGNSA. V trimming: 2 bases; J trimming: 1 base; junction bases outside the gene matches: 6. This CDR3 comprises 17 residues. CDR3 sequence (DNA): TGTGCCAGCAGCTTAATAGGGACAGGGAGGAGCAATCAGCCCCAGCATTTT. Its translation: CASSLIGTGRSNQPQHF.

The V call is TRBV6-5, the J call TRBJ2-5, with 7 nucleotides matching TRBD2. J gave up 2 bases and V 5 bases, and 8 bases lay outside the gene matches. The germline V gene has CDR1 MNHEY and CDR2 SVGAGI. There are 15 residues in the CDR3. CDR3 bases: TGTGCCAGCAGTCCCCGGGGAGGGGCGCAAGAGACCCAGTACTTC. Translating it yields CASSPRGGAQETQYF.

The V and J genes are TRBV5-1 and TRBJ1-2; tentatively, D is TRBD1 (6 bases). Germline lookup yields CDR1 SGHRS and CDR2 YFSETQ. This CDR3 region has 12 residues. The V end was cut by 5 bases, the J end by 9 bases, with 14 bases between. CDR3 residues: CASSSDRFSYTF. The CDR3 coding sequence is TGCGCCAGCAGTTCAGACAGGTTTAGCTACACCTTC.

The V call is TRBV18, the J call TRBJ1-2, with no clear D. This CDR3 spans 17 amino acids. With 6 bases removed from V and 6 bases from J, the gap between germline ends came to 26 bases. The germline V gene encodes CDR1 KGHSH and CDR2 LQKENI. The CDR3 sequence is CASSPGRRERIGDGYTF. CDR3 bases: TGTGCCAGCTCCCCTGGTAGACGGGAAAGGATTGGTGATGGCTACACCTTC.

V usage is TRBV11-3 and J usage is TRBJ1-1, with 10 bases that match TRBD1. CDR3 length: 15 residues. J was trimmed by 5 bases and V by 4 bases; bases with no gene match: 7. Germline assignment: CDR1 SGHNT and CDR2 YENEEA. The CDR3 coding sequence is TGTGCCAGCAGCTCGCCGGGACAGGGGAGGACTGAAGCTTTCTTT. Encoded protein: CASSSPGQGRTEAFF.